The text below deals with one TCR beta chain. Its target antigen remains unknown. No base quality values were provided; no much bigger clone lies one nucleotide off. Peripheral blood CD8+ and CD4+ T cells from healthy donors, Susac syndrome patients and multiple sclerosis patients were profiled using high-throughput TCR beta sequencing. The healthy donors served as controls matched for age and sex. Bulk CD8+ and CD4+ T cells were purified by magnetic negative isolation, while CD8+ TEMRA cells were enriched using FACS. Blood was collected in EDTA tubes and processed within 24 hours, with PBMCs isolated through density gradient centrifugation. PBMCs destined for TCR sequencing were cryopreserved in liquid nitrogen and later thawed in a 37 °C water bath. The sorted or isolated CD4+, CD8+ and CD8+ TEMRA cells had a purity of 90% or higher. RNA was extracted with the RNeasy kit and roughly 0.5 to 1 ug was reverse transcribed using random hexamers. The immunoSEQ multiplex PCR assay, covering 54 Vbeta and 13 Jbeta segments, was used to amplify TCR beta CDR3 regions. PCR amplification bias was corrected by using a synthetic template baseline for primer optimization and computational correction. Concerning the study's data processing: Reads were assigned to V, D and J genes according to IMGT and analyzed in immunoSEQ Analyzer, with only productive sequences retained. Clonality was calculated as one minus the Shannon entropy normalized by log2 of the number of productive unique sequences. Public and private clones were assessed among the 100 most prevalent clones of each patient and control. Clones were defined as Susac-specific when absent from the healthy and MS cohorts, from 1052 published viral clones and from other ImmuneACCESS disease sequences. The public reads were quality trimmed at Q25 with fastp and then assembled into clones with MiXCR by TCRdb, keeping productive beta chains. Every CDR3 protein is listed once, alongside the most common genes and DNA of its rows. The V and J calls, along with clone size, are taken from TCRdb and not from the paper's own processing. Here the sample has 100,000 to 150,000 distinct CDR3 sequences; approximately 96% occur a single time. The biggest ten clones account for 0.065% to 0.09% of the sample.

The source of the sample is a study of CD8 T cells in Susac syndrome (dated by TCRdb to the late 2010s). In terms of the full investigation: The study used repertoire sequencing to test whether antigen drove CD8+ T cell activation and differentiation in Susac syndrome. Overall study results and their limits: The number of individuals in the TCR sequencing and HLA analysis was acknowledged as relatively small.

For CDR1 and CDR2, the germline V gene (reference sequence) lists LNHNV and YYDKDF. Between the V and J ends, shortened by 4 bases and 1 base respectively, the junction contains 13 bases. Including the terminal cysteine and phenylalanine, the CDR3 comprises 15 residues. Here the CDR3 DNA is all that survives: 45 bases in frame from base 1. This TCR derives from a human donor in good health. Source material: CD4+ T cells from PBMCs. The rearranged segments are TRBV15 and TRBJ1-1; tentative D gene TRBD1, with 5 bases matching. In nucleotide form, the sequence is TGTGCCACCAGCAACCACCGACAGCCGAACACTGAAGCTTTCTTT. This gives the protein CATSNHRQPNTEAFF.